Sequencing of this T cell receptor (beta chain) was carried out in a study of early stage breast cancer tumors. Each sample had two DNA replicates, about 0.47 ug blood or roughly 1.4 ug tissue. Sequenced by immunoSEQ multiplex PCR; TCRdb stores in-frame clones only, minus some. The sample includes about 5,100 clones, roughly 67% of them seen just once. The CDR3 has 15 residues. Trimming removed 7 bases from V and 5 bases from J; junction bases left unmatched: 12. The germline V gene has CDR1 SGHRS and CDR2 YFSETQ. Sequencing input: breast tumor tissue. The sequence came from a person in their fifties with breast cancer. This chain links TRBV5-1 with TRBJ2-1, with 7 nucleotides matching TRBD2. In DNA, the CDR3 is TGCGCCAGCGCCGGGACTACCGAACCTAACAATGAGCAGTTCTTC. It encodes CASAGTTEPNNEQFF.